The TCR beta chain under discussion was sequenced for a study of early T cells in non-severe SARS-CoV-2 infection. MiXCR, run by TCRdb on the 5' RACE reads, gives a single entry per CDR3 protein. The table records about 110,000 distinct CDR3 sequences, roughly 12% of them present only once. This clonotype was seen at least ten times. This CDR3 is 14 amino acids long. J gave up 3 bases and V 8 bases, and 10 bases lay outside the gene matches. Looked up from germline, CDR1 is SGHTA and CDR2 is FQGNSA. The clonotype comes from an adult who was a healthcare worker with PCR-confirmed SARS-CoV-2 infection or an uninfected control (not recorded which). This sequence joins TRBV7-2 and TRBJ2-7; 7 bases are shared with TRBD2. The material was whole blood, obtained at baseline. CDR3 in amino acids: CASLQGGTHYEQYF. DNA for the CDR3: TGTGCCAGCCTTCAGGGAGGGACTCACTACGAGCAGTACTTC.